These T cell receptor beta chains were read from a single sample in a study of T cell changes during pregnancy in multiple sclerosis. Here immunoSEQ multiplex PCR was the method, and the copy in TCRdb shows in-frame clones only, minus some. This table has roughly 50,000 clones, under 95% appearing once. Source: CD8+ T cells from peripheral blood mononuclear cells, taken in the third trimester of pregnancy. These receptors were obtained from a female donor with multiple sclerosis, enrolled in a pregnancy study. CDR3s include the opening cysteine and the closing phenylalanine or tryptophan. D genes are given only for firm matches. Clone size appears in some rows only: once, few, many, or a class for an expanded clone.

abundance	v_gene	j_gene	d_gene	CDR3nt	CDR3aa
-	TRBV7-3	TRBJ2-1	TRBD2	TGTGCCAGCAGCTTTACGGGACTAGCGGATGAGCAGTTCTTC	CASSFTGLADEQFF
-	TRBV28	TRBJ1-2	-	TGTGCCAGCAGTTTACGGTGGGCCCCTAAAGGGAGGAACTATGGCTACACCTTC	CASSLRWAPKGRNYGYTF
-	TRBV2	TRBJ2-2	-	TGTGCCAGCAGGACCCCGGGGGAAGAGGACGGGGAGCTGTTTTTT	CASRTPGEEDGELFF
-	TRBV28	TRBJ1-5	-	TGTGCCAGCAGTTTCCTACTGGGGGGGAATCAGCCCCAGCATTTT	CASSFLLGGNQPQHF
-	TRBV6-4	TRBJ2-2	TRBD2	TGTGCCAGCAGTGACTCGAAGCGGGAGACCGGGGAGCTGTTTTTT	CASSDSKRETGELFF
once	TRBV6-4	TRBJ2-1	TRBD2	TGTGCCAGCAGTGACTCGGCGGGAGGGTCCTACAATGAGCAGTTCTTC	CASSDSAGGSYNEQFF
-	TRBV7-9	TRBJ2-1	TRBD2	TGTGCCAGCAGCTTAGAGTCCCGCGTTCTAGCGGGAGGTTACAATGAGCAGTTCTTC	CASSLESRVLAGGYNEQFF
-	TRBV27	TRBJ1-2	TRBD1	TGTGCCAGCAGTTTATCGAGGACAGGAGCCAACTATGGCTACACCTTC	CASSLSRTGANYGYTF
-	TRBV5-1	TRBJ2-3	TRBD2	TGCGCCAGCAGCTCCCAACTAGCGGGAGGGCCCACAGATACGCAGTATTTT	CASSSQLAGGPTDTQYF
-	TRBV4-3	TRBJ2-7	-	TGCGCCAGCAGCCAAGGGACAGAAGGCTACGAGCAGTACTTC	CASSQGTEGYEQYF
-	TRBV9	TRBJ2-7	-	TGTGCCAGCAGCAGAGGAAGTGACTCCTACGAGCAGTACTTC	CASSRGSDSYEQYF
-	TRBV27	TRBJ2-7	-	TGTGCCAGCAGTCCCGGACTGAGTACCTACGAGCAGTACTTC	CASSPGLSTYEQYF
-	TRBV5-5	TRBJ1-2	TRBD1	TGTGCCAGCAGCTTGGGGGGCGAGGGGGCGCTTTATGGCTACACCTTC	CASSLGGEGALYGYTF
-	TRBV5-6	TRBJ2-7	-	TGTGCCAGCAGCTTGGTAACGGTTAGCTCCTACGAGCAGTACTTC	CASSLVTVSSYEQYF
-	TRBV13	TRBJ1-1	TRBD1	TGTGCCAGCAGCTCCGGACAGGGTATCACTGAAGCTTTCTTT	CASSSGQGITEAFF
-	TRBV13	TRBJ2-7	-	TGTGCCAGCAGCTTAGCCAGCGGCTCCTACGAGCAGTACTTC	CASSLASGSYEQYF
-	TRBV5-5	TRBJ1-2	-	TGTGCCAGCAGCTTGGGGACTGGGAACTATGGCTACACCTTC	CASSLGTGNYGYTF
-	TRBV4-1	TRBJ2-7	-	TGCGCCAGCAGCCAAGAAATGGGGGCCTACTACGAGCAGTACTTC	CASSQEMGAYYEQYF
-	TRBV5-1	TRBJ1-2	TRBD1	TGCGCCAGCAGCGTCGGACAGGGTCGCGATGGCTACACCTTC	CASSVGQGRDGYTF
-	TRBV6-5	TRBJ1-2	-	TGTGCCAGCAGCTTCGGACAGAACTATGGCTACACCTTC	CASSFGQNYGYTF
-	TRBV7-2	TRBJ2-7	-	TGTGCCAGCAGCTTAGGGCAGGCTATCGAGCAGTACTTC	CASSLGQAIEQYF
-	TRBV4-1	TRBJ2-5	TRBD2	TGCGCCAGCAGCCACGTACTACAGCGGGAGTGGGGGGAGACCCAGTACTTC	CASSHVLQREWGETQYF
-	TRBV6-1	TRBJ1-4	-	TGTGCCAGCAGTGGACCTACAGGGACGACTAATGAAAAACTGTTTTTT	CASSGPTGTTNEKLFF
-	TRBV6-1	TRBJ2-7	TRBD1	TGTGCCAGCAGTGAATTGGACGAGGGACAGAATTACGAGCAGTACTTC	CASSELDEGQNYEQYF
-	TRBV7-9	TRBJ2-7	TRBD1	TGTGCCAGCAGCCTCTACCCACAGGGGGCGAGGGGCGAGCAGTACTTC	CASSLYPQGARGEQYF
-	TRBV27	TRBJ2-5	TRBD2	TGTGCCAGCAGTCCCGGGACTAGAGGAGAGACCCAGTACTTC	CASSPGTRGETQYF
-	TRBV30	TRBJ2-3	TRBD2	TGTGCCACCGATGGGGAGGGACCCACAGATACGCAGTATTTT	CATDGEGPTDTQYF
-	TRBV7-9	TRBJ1-4	TRBD1	TGTGCCAGCAGCCCCGACAGGGTTAATGAAAAACTGTTTTTT	CASSPDRVNEKLFF
-	TRBV5-5	TRBJ1-3	TRBD1	TGTGCCAGCAGCTGGGCGAATACAGGGGCTGGAAACACCATATATTTT	CASSWANTGAGNTIYF
-	TRBV28	TRBJ2-3	-	TGTGCCAGCAGTTTAGGGGCAGCCAAATCCACAGATACGCAGTATTTT	CASSLGAAKSTDTQYF
-	TRBV4-3	TRBJ2-2	-	TGCGCCAGCAGCCAAGCTAACGATATGAACACCGGGGAGCTGTTTTTT	CASSQANDMNTGELFF
-	TRBV19	TRBJ2-1	TRBD2	TGTGCCAGTAGTAACCTGGGACTAGCGGACAAGCAGTTCTTC	CASSNLGLADKQFF
-	TRBV19	TRBJ1-1	-	TGTGCCAGTGCGGAGGGGAGCACTGAAGCTTTCTTT	CASAEGSTEAFF
-	TRBV10-1	TRBJ2-1	TRBD2	TGCGCCAGCAGTGGGACGGGAGGGCTTGTAGAGCAGTTCTTC	CASSGTGGLVEQFF